These 23 T cell receptor beta chains were all obtained from the same sample, sequenced in a study of blood T cell repertoires in COVID-19. Assay used: immunoSEQ multiplex PCR; TCRdb lists only in-frame clones, some missing. The sample shows 350,000 to 450,000 clones, roughly nine tenths of them seen only once. The specimen sequenced was PBMCs or T cells enriched from blood (not recorded which). The receptors stem from a woman aged 25 to 39 who had recovered from COVID-19.

This sequence joins TRBV10-1 and TRBJ1-3; unclear D gene. The CDR3 totals 13 residues. Per germline, CDR1 WNHNN and CDR2 SYGVQD (reference sequence). V was trimmed by 3 bases and J by 0 bases, leaving 3 bases between them. This chain's CDR3 is CASSDYSGNTIYF. DNA for the CDR3: TGCGCCAGCAGTGATTACTCTGGAAACACCATATATTTT.

This clone appeared a single time. The chain uses TRBV5-1 and TRBJ2-7, with 8 positions matching TRBD1. CDR1 is SGHRS, CDR2 YFSETQ, per germline. The V gene end was trimmed by 4 bases and the J gene end by 6 bases; junction bases not matched to a gene: 12. The CDR3 has 15 residues. Here the CDR3 reads CASSLKMTGAGEQYF. The CDR3 nucleotides are TGCGCCAGCAGCCTAAAGATGACAGGGGCGGGCGAGCAGTACTTC.

This clone was recorded a few times. This chain connects TRBV11-2 to TRBJ1-2, with a possible D match to TRBD1 (6 bases). Germline CDR1 is SGHAT and CDR2 is FQNNGV. Deletions cut 1 base from V and 4 bases from J, with 13 bases between. The CDR3 is made up of 15 amino acids. The CDR3 sequence: CASSLGTGTTYGYTF. The CDR3 nucleotides are TGTGCCAGCAGCTTAGGCACCGGGACAACCTATGGCTACACCTTC. The variable domain in full, with the rest retrieved from reference TRBV11-2 and TRBJ1-2, is EAGVAQSPRYKIIEKRQSVAFWCNPISGHATLYWYQQILGQGPKLLIQFQNNGVVDDSQLPKDRFSAERLKGVDSTLKIQPAKLEDSAVYLCASSLGTGTTYGYTFGSGTRLTVV.

The chain uses TRBV12-3 or TRBV12-4 and TRBJ1-1, with a tentative D call TRBD1 (5 bases). V was shortened by 5 bases and J by 0 bases, with 7 bases between the two germline ends. CDR3 length equals 13 residues. CDR3 bases: TGTGCCAGCAGTACGACAGTGAACACTGAAGCTTTCTTT. It is translated as CASSTTVNTEAFF.

The genes are TRBV3-1 (or the pseudogene TRBV3-2) and TRBJ2-1; 11 bases agree with TRBD2. The CDR3 has 15 residues. V shed 7 bases, J shed 6 bases, and the junction held 8 bases outside the gene matches. Looked up from germline, CDR1 is LGHDT and CDR2 is YNNKEL (reference sequence). The CDR3 coding sequence is TGTGCCAGCACCTTAACTAGCGGGAGTTTCAATGAGCAGTTCTTC. Its translation: CASTLTSGSFNEQFF.

The chain carries TRBV5-5 and TRBJ2-7, with a tentative D call TRBD2 (6 bases). The length of the CDR3 is 14 residues. Trimming shortened V by 4 bases and J by 3 bases, and 14 bases separated the two germline ends. CDR1 and CDR2 (germline): SGHKS, YYEKEE (reference sequence). The CDR3 bases are TGTGCCAGCAGCCTAGGAGGGGAGCTCTACGAGCAGTACTTC. Its protein product is CASSLGGELYEQYF.

V is TRBV4-2 and J is TRBJ1-6; D gene ambiguous. This CDR3 comprises 14 residues. Germline assignment: CDR1 LGHNA and CDR2 YNFKEQ. The V and J ends lost 0 bases and 10 bases respectively, with 10 bases between them. The CDR3 is CASSQDYRGSPLHF. CDR3 DNA sequence: TGTGCCAGCAGCCAAGATTACAGAGGGTCACCCCTCCACTTT.

The chain links TRBV19 to TRBJ1-1, with D perhaps TRBD1 (6 bases). The germline CDR1 and CDR2 sequences are LNHDA and SQIVND (reference sequence). V lost 5 bases to trimming and J lost 0 bases, with 19 bases between them. This CDR3 has 17 amino acids. This CDR3 is CASSLDTTGKMNTEAFF. The CDR3 DNA reads TGTGCCAGTAGTCTTGATACCACAGGGAAAATGAACACTGAAGCTTTCTTT.

This clone is a singleton in its sample. The DNA of the CDR3 is TGTGCCAGTAGGAGGGACAGCCTGAAAGGTGCTTTCTTT. It is translated as CASRRDSLKGAFF. This rearrangement joins TRBV19 to TRBJ1-1, with 7 bases that match TRBD1. V was clipped by 6 bases and J by 11 bases; unmatched bases: 12. From germline, CDR1 is LNHDA and CDR2 SQIVND (reference sequence). The CDR3 sequence is 13 residues long.

The chain employs TRBV4-2 and TRBJ2-1; 8 bases agree with TRBD2. From germline, CDR1 is LGHNA and CDR2 YNFKEQ. The length of the CDR3 is 17 residues. With 3 bases clipped from V and 9 bases from J, the junction kept 16 bases outside the gene matches. The CDR3 loop is CASSHFPKSGSVGEQFF. The CDR3 coding sequence is TGTGCCAGCAGCCACTTCCCAAAGAGCGGGAGCGTAGGTGAGCAGTTCTTC.

The J gene is TRBJ1-3, the V gene TRBV30, with TRBD1 matching over 7 bases. The V gene end was trimmed by 5 bases and the J gene end by 1 base; junction bases not matched to a gene: 2. Germline loops: CDR1 GTSNPN, CDR2 SVGIG (reference sequence). The CDR3 is 13 residues long. The chain's CDR3 is CAWRDRSGNTIYF. The CDR3, as DNA: TGTGCCTGGCGGGACAGATCTGGAAACACCATATATTTT. Complete variable domain (other parts from reference TRBV30 and TRBJ1-3): SQTIHQWPATLVQPVGSPLSLECTVEGTSNPNLYWYRQAAGRGLQLLFYSVGIGQISSEVPQNLSASRPQDRQFILSSKKLLLSDSGFYLCAWRDRSGNTIYFGEGSWLTVV.

The rearrangement joins TRBV7-6 to TRBJ1-5; D is unclear. CDR1 and CDR2 from the germline V gene are SGHVS and FNYEAQ. There are 13 residues in the CDR3. V was trimmed by 5 bases and J by 2 bases, leaving 7 bases between them. CDR3 in amino acids: CASSTDGNQPQHF. CDR3 DNA sequence: TGTGCCAGCAGCACAGATGGCAATCAGCCCCAGCATTTT.

Worth noting for this clone: The same CDR3 arises from other DNA sequences in this sample as well. V and J are TRBV27 and TRBJ2-7; 7 bases agree with TRBD2. The CDR3 extends over 15 amino acids. Germline assignment: CDR1 MNHEY and CDR2 SMNVEV (reference sequence). The V gene end was trimmed by 2 bases and the J gene end by 0 bases; junction bases not matched to a gene: 4. CDR3 sequence: CASSLRLASSYEQYF. The CDR3 coding sequence is TGTGCCAGCAGTTTAAGACTAGCCTCCTCCTACGAGCAGTACTTC.

V gene TRBV29-1 combines with J gene TRBJ1-2; no definite D call. The germline CDR1 and CDR2 sequences are SQVTM and ANQGSEA. This CDR3 has 13 residues. Between the trimmed V and J ends, which lost 4 bases and 3 bases, there was a span of 12 bases. The CDR3 nucleotides read TGCAGCGTTGGAGGTGGCTGGGACTATGGCTACACCTTC. Encoded protein: CSVGGGWDYGYTF.

With regard to this clone: This sample also contains other DNA sequences that code for the same CDR3. The chain combines TRBV10-3 with TRBJ1-5; possible D gene TRBD1, 6 bases. V was pared by 3 bases and J by 1 base, with 7 bases between. This CDR3 contains 14 residues. CDR1 and CDR2 from the germline V gene are ENHRY and SYGVKD. The CDR3, as DNA: TGTGCCATCAGTGAAAGGGGGAGCAATCAGCCCCAGCATTTT. This gives the protein CAISERGSNQPQHF.

This chain joins TRBV7-3 and TRBJ1-1; 9 bases agree with TRBD1. The CDR3 has 18 amino acids. The trim removed 5 bases at V and 0 bases at J, leaving 13 bases unmatched. Germline V lookup: CDR1 SGHTA, CDR2 FQGTGA. The CDR3 DNA reads TGTGCCAGCAGCCCCGGACTCGGGGACAGGGCCATGAACACTGAAGCTTTCTTT. Protein product: CASSPGLGDRAMNTEAFF. Full variable domain (missing parts from reference TRBV7-3 and TRBJ1-1): GAGVSQTPSNKVTEKGKYVELRCDPISGHTALYWYRQSLGQGPEFLIYFQGTGAADDSGLPNDRFFAVRPEGSVSTLKIQRTERGDSAVYLCASSPGLGDRAMNTEAFFGQGTRLTVV.

This clone occurred a few times. V gene TRBV7-2 combines with J gene TRBJ2-3, with TRBD2 as a possible D gene (6 bases). V lost 2 bases to trimming and J lost 4 bases, with 16 bases between them. Germline V gives CDR1 SGHTA, CDR2 FQGNSA. The length of the CDR3 is 16 residues. The CDR3: CASSLLGGDSPDTQYF. CDR3 bases: TGTGCCAGCAGCTTACTCGGGGGTGATTCACCAGATACGCAGTATTTT. The full variable domain, rest sourced from reference TRBV7-2 and TRBJ2-3, is GAGVSQSPSNKVTEKGKDVELRCDPISGHTALYWYRQSLGQGLEFLIYFQGNSAPDKSGLPSDRFSAERTGGSVSTLTIQRTQQEDSAVYLCASSLLGGDSPDTQYFGPGTRLTVL.

The gene calls are TRBV15 and TRBJ2-1, with D tentatively TRBD1 (6 bases). The V gene's germline CDR1 is LNHNV and CDR2 YYDKDF (reference sequence). V was trimmed by 8 bases and J by 4 bases, leaving 9 bases between them. The CDR3 contains 12 residues. CDR3 coding DNA: TGTGCCACCGGGGGCTGGTACAATGAGCAGTTCTTC. Translating gives CATGGWYNEQFF. Looking up the rest from reference TRBV15 and TRBJ2-1 gives the full variable domain: DAMVIQNPRYQVTQFGKPVTLSCSQTLNHNVMYWYQQKSSQAPKLLFHYYDKDFNNEADTPDNFQSRRPNTSFCFLDIRSPGLGDTAMYLCATGGWYNEQFFGPGTRLTVL.

In this sample, this clone turned up once. The J gene is TRBJ1-4, the V gene TRBV19, with D hard to call. The V gene's germline CDR1 is LNHDA and CDR2 SQIVND (reference sequence). The CDR3 has 11 amino acids. The germline V and J ends were trimmed by 5 bases and 4 bases, with 2 bases remaining between them. The DNA of the CDR3 is TGTGCCAGTAGTTATAATGAAAAACTGTTTTTT. Its translation: CASSYNEKLFF.

This clone occurred a few times. This chain uses TRBV30 with TRBJ1-2, with TRBD1 matching 8 bases. V dropped 2 bases and J dropped 3; count of bases not matched to a gene: 8. Germline V gene lookup returns CDR1 GTSNPN and CDR2 SVGIG (reference sequence). The CDR3 is 15 residues long. The CDR3 spells CAWSPAGTGHYGYTF. DNA of the CDR3: TGTGCCTGGAGTCCTGCCGGGACAGGACACTATGGCTACACCTTC.

This sequence joins TRBV13 and TRBJ2-7; 10 nucleotides align to TRBD2. After removal of 5 bases from V and 2 bases from J, the junction contained 6 bases not matched to a gene. Germline lookup yields CDR1 PRHDT and CDR2 FYEKMQ (reference sequence). CDR3 size: 15 residues. CDR3 loop: CASSTSSGSTYEQYF. In DNA form, the CDR3 reads TGTGCCAGCAGCACCTCTAGCGGGAGTACCTACGAGCAGTACTTC. Using reference TRBV13 and TRBJ2-7 for the parts outside the CDR3, the full variable domain is AAGVIQSPRHLIKEKRETATLKCYPIPRHDTVYWYQQGPGQDPQFLISFYEKMQSDKGSIPDRFSAQQFSDYHSELNMSSLELGDSALYFCASSTSSGSTYEQYFGPGTRLTVT.

The rearrangement links TRBV19 to TRBJ1-2, with D maybe TRBD1 (6 bases). Trimming removed 7 bases from V and 4 bases from J, with 13 bases in between. Per the germline V gene, CDR1 is LNHDA and CDR2 is SQIVND (reference sequence). The CDR3 spans 13 residues. DNA of the CDR3: TGTGCCAGTACTGTGACAGGCTCCTATGGCTACACCTTC. It codes for CASTVTGSYGYTF.

The chain links TRBV18 to TRBJ2-5, with D unclear. Trimming took off 0 bases at V and 1 base at J, with 12 bases between the two ends. CDR1 and CDR2 from the germline V gene are KGHSH and LQKENI. The CDR3 consists of 16 residues. CDR3 coding DNA: TGTGCCAGCTCACCACCGGGTAGGTCAGGCCAAGAGACCCAGTACTTC. The encoded protein is CASSPPGRSGQETQYF.